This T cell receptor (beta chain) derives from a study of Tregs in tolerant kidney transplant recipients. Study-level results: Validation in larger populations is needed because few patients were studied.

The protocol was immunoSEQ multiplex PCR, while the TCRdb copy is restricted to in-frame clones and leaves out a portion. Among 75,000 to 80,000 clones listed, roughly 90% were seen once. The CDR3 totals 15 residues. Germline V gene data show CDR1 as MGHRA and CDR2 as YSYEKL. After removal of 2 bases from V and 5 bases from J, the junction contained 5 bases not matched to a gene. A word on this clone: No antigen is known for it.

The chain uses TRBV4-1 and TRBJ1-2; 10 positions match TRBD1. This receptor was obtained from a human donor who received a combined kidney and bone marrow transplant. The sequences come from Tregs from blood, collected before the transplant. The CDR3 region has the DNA TGCGCCAGCAGCCAATCGGGACAGGGGTTTTATGGCTACACCTTC. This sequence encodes CASSQSGQGFYGYTF.